Shown below are 21 T cell receptor beta chains from a single sample sequenced in a study of control samples from healthy donors and cancer patients. This table comes from immunoSEQ multiplex PCR, and its TCRdb copy is limited to in-frame clones, with some not included. The profile shows roughly 95,000 clones, over 85% of them singletons. Source material: blood. The source is a human donor in good health. The donor label of this sample is uncertain.

The rearrangement uses TRBV2 and TRBJ2-7; D may be TRBD1 (6 bases). V dropped 4 bases and J dropped 1 base, with 8 bases sitting between them. Germline lookup yields CDR1 SNHLY and CDR2 FYNNEI. This CDR3 has 13 amino acids. The CDR3 nucleotides are TGTGCCAGCAGTGGACAGGTGTCCTACGAGCAGTACGTC. Its protein product is CASSGQVSYEQYV.

This clone has only one observation. The genes are TRBV14 and TRBJ1-1; D uncertain. CDR1 SGHDN and CDR2 FVKESK come from the germline V gene. The CDR3 has 13 residues. The germline V and J ends were trimmed by 0 bases and 6 bases, with 8 bases remaining between them. CDR3: CASSQDLPAEAFF. DNA of the CDR3: TGTGCCAGCAGCCAAGATCTCCCGGCTGAAGCTTTCTTT.

V is TRBV5-1 and J is TRBJ2-7; 8 bases agree with TRBD2. Trimming took 3 bases from V and 5 from J; bases not matched to a gene: 7. The CDR3 contains 14 residues. Germline CDR1 reads SGHRS; CDR2 reads YFSETQ. CDR3: CASSSGGVSDEQYV. The CDR3 DNA sequence: TGCGCCAGCAGCTCCGGGGGGGTATCGGACGAGCAGTACGTC.

This rearrangement joins TRBV4-1 to TRBJ2-7; 8 bases align to TRBD1. Germline lookup yields CDR1 MGHRA and CDR2 YSYEKL. The CDR3 extends over 15 amino acids. V dropped 1 base and J dropped 3; count of bases not matched to a gene: 5. The CDR3 bases are TGCGCCAGCAGCCAAGCCGCAGGGGGCGTCTACGAGCAGTACTTC. It translates to CASSQAAGGVYEQYF.

This chain connects TRBV30 to TRBJ2-5, with 8 nucleotides matching TRBD2. From germline, CDR1 is GTSNPN and CDR2 SVGIG (reference sequence). V dropped 4 bases and J dropped 4; count of bases not matched to a gene: 5. The length of the CDR3 is 13 residues. In DNA form, the CDR3 reads TGTGCCTGGATGCTCGGGGGGGGAGAGACCCAGTACTTC. Translating gives CAWMLGGGETQYF. Using reference TRBV30 and TRBJ2-5 for the parts outside the CDR3, the full variable domain is SQTIHQWPATLVQPVGSPLSLECTVEGTSNPNLYWYRQAAGRGLQLLFYSVGIGQISSEVPQNLSASRPQDRQFILSSKKLLLSDSGFYLCAWMLGGGETQYFGPGTRLLVL.

In DNA form, the CDR3 reads TGTGCCAGCAGCCACCTGGGGGGCGTTGATGAGCAGTTCTTC. Translation gives CASSHLGGVDEQFF. The V and J genes are TRBV6-6 and TRBJ2-1; D might be TRBD1 or TRBD2, each matching 6 bases. The germline CDR1 and CDR2 sequences are MNHNY and SVGAGI (reference sequence). This CDR3 comprises 14 residues. Trimming pared 6 bases from V and 8 bases from J, leaving 17 bases between.

For the CDR3, the DNA is TGTGCCAGCAGCTTGGAAATTGGGACAAACTATGGCTACACCTTC. Protein product: CASSLEIGTNYGYTF. This chain links TRBV5-5 with TRBJ1-2; perhaps TRBD1 as D (6 bases). This CDR3 spans 15 amino acids. Germline CDR1 and CDR2: SGHKS and YYEKEE (reference sequence). V was cut by 0 bases and J by 2 bases, with 11 bases left in between.

J is TRBJ2-4 and V is TRBV6-4, with 11 positions matching TRBD2. Germline V lookup: CDR1 MRHNA, CDR2 SNTAGT. V shed 2 bases and J 1 base; nucleotides not matched to a gene: 19. The CDR3 is 22 amino acids. The CDR3 DNA reads as TGTGCCAGCAGTGACCCTTGGGACTTTGGAACTAGCGGGGGCTCCGCCAAAAACATTCAGTACTTC. Translation gives CASSDPWDFGTSGGSAKNIQYF.

The chain couples TRBV10-3 to TRBJ1-4; 7 bases align to TRBD1. The CDR3 has 16 residues. The ends lost 3 bases at V and 8 bases at J; junction bases unmatched: 12. Germline V lookup: CDR1 ENHRY, CDR2 SYGVKD. CDR3 loop: CAISDGGTGEDEKLFF. In DNA, the CDR3 is TGTGCCATCAGTGACGGGGGAACAGGGGAGGACGAAAAACTGTTTTTT.

This clone was seen just once. This chain links TRBV21-1 with TRBJ1-1; TRBD1, the D gene given by the table, was not confirmed from the DNA. TRBV21-1 is a documented pseudogene. The CDR3 length is 14 residues. CDR3 sequence: CASSQGQSPTEAFF. As DNA, the CDR3 is TGTGCCAGCAGCCAGGGACAGTCGCCCACTGAAGCTTTCTTT.

The genes are TRBV2 and TRBJ1-6; D is perhaps TRBD1 (6 bases). The V end was cut by 7 bases, the J end by 8 bases, with 12 bases between. This CDR3 spans 13 amino acids. Germline-derived CDR1 and CDR2 are SNHLY and FYNNEI. The chain's CDR3 is CASKGGGDSPLHF. CDR3 DNA sequence: TGTGCCAGCAAGGGGGGTGGGGATTCACCCCTCCACTTT.

The chain carries TRBV6-6 and TRBJ2-3; 7 bases map to TRBD2. This CDR3 region has 15 residues. The germline V gene encodes CDR1 MNHNY and CDR2 SVGAGI (reference sequence). V shed 6 bases and J 1 base; nucleotides not matched to a gene: 7. The CDR3, as DNA: TGTGCCAGCAGCCCCGCCCGGGGGGGCACAGATACGCAGTATTTT. This translates into CASSPARGGTDTQYF.

The chain carries TRBV6-5 and TRBJ2-2, with TRBD2 matching 10 bases. Per germline, CDR1 MNHEY and CDR2 SVGAGI. There are 15 residues in the CDR3. Trimming cost V 7 bases and J 5 bases; bases outside gene matches: 7. The CDR3 nucleotides read TGTGCCAGCAAAGGGCTAGCGGGGGAGACCGGGGAGCTGTTTTTT. Translation: CASKGLAGETGELFF.

The V call is TRBV3-1 (or the pseudogene TRBV3-2), the J call TRBJ2-3; TRBD1 might be the D (6 bases). The CDR3 has 13 residues. The germline V and J ends were trimmed by 4 bases and 6 bases, with 11 bases remaining between them. The germline CDR1 and CDR2 sequences are LGHDT and YNNKEL (reference sequence). CDR3 protein: CASSRGTTDTQYF. The DNA of the CDR3 is TGTGCCAGCAGCCGAGGGACAACGGATACGCAGTATTTT.

The chain links TRBV14 to TRBJ2-5, with D maybe TRBD1 (5 bases). The CDR3 runs 15 residues. Germline V gene sequence: CDR1 SGHDN, CDR2 FVKESK. V was trimmed by 0 bases and J by 5 bases, leaving 13 bases between them. In nucleotides, the CDR3 is TGTGCCAGCAGCCAAGATATTGGCAGACAGGAGACCCAGTACTTC. This translates into CASSQDIGRQETQYF.

The gene calls are TRBV7-9 and TRBJ2-4, with 7 bases lining up with TRBD2. This CDR3 comprises 17 residues. The V gene's germline CDR1 is SEHNR and CDR2 FQNEAQ (reference sequence). The V segment lost 5 bases and the J segment 6 bases; nucleotides outside the gene matches: 16. CDR3 loop: CASSESKGLAGSNIQYF. Written as DNA, the CDR3 is TGTGCCAGCAGCGAATCTAAGGGCTTAGCGGGTTCAAACATTCAGTACTTC.

This clone was recorded a few times. V and J are TRBV7-2 and TRBJ2-1; a possible D gene is TRBD2 (6 bases). Trimming pared 4 bases from V and 9 bases from J, leaving 10 bases between. The CDR3 sequence is 12 residues long. Germline CDR1 and CDR2: SGHTA and FQGNSA. This chain's CDR3 is CASSSGRIEQFF. The CDR3 coding sequence is TGTGCCAGCAGCTCGGGGAGGATTGAGCAGTTCTTC. The full variable domain, completed using reference TRBV7-2 and TRBJ2-1, is GAGVSQSPSNKVTEKGKDVELRCDPISGHTALYWYRQSLGQGLEFLIYFQGNSAPDKSGLPSDRFSAERTGGSVSTLTIQRTQQEDSAVYLCASSSGRIEQFFGPGTRLTVL.

This chain joins TRBV3-1 (or the pseudogene TRBV3-2) and TRBJ1-1, with D perhaps matching TRBD1 (5 bases). Germline V gene lookup returns CDR1 LGHDT and CDR2 YNNKEL (reference sequence). The V gene lost 1 base and the J gene lost 6 bases, with 15 bases spanning the gap. The CDR3 extends over 15 amino acids. CDR3: CASSQAPGRNAEAFF. The CDR3 nucleotides are TGTGCCAGCAGCCAAGCCCCGGGGCGCAACGCTGAAGCTTTCTTT.

The rearrangement uses TRBV5-1 and TRBJ1-5; D uncertain. V shed 0 bases and J shed 3 bases, with 10 bases lying between them. Germline CDR1 reads SGHRS; CDR2 reads YFSETQ. The length of the CDR3 is 15 residues. In DNA form, the CDR3 reads TGCGCCAGCAGCTTGGTTTCGGGATACAATCAGCCCCAGCATTTT. It translates to CASSLVSGYNQPQHF.

This chain links TRBV7-8 with TRBJ2-1; TRBD2 agrees at 8 bases. The germline CDR1 and CDR2 sequences are SGHVS and FQNEAQ. The J segment lost 2 bases and the V segment lost 5 bases, leaving 8 bases of the junction unmatched. The CDR3 extends over 16 amino acids. CDR3 residues: CASSPRGGFAYNEQFF. Here the CDR3 DNA reads TGTGCCAGCAGCCCCCGGGGGGGTTTCGCCTACAATGAGCAGTTCTTC.

This clone appeared a few times. The chain couples TRBV5-1 to TRBJ1-5, with no clear D. The CDR3 extends over 15 amino acids. V was cut by 0 bases and J by 0 bases, with 7 bases left in between. From germline, CDR1 is SGHRS and CDR2 YFSETQ. The CDR3 loop reads CASSLAGISNQPQHF. Written as DNA, the CDR3 is TGCGCCAGCAGCTTGGCGGGGATTAGCAATCAGCCCCAGCATTTT.